The clone carrying this T cell receptor beta chain has only one observation. As yet, its antigen is unknown. These data originate in a study of post-analysis software for immune sequencing data. Study-wide background: Progressive-relapsing, secondary progressive and relapsing-remitting multiple sclerosis were among the disease courses included. Study-level findings and limits: In patients, about five TRBV segments were more frequent than in controls, with TRBV5-6, TRBV5-1 and TRBV20-1 among them. Among multiple sclerosis patients, normalized Chao1 diversity was significantly below that of controls.

Prepared TCR beta cDNA libraries contained unique molecular identifiers. TCRdb re-analysed the PCR reads in MiXCR, keeping a single row per CDR3 protein. This sample has hundreds of thousands of distinct CDR3 sequences, with 40% to 55% found just once. The V gene's germline CDR1 is GTSNPN and CDR2 SVGIG (reference sequence). Trimming removed 0 bases from V and 6 bases from J; junction bases left unmatched: 1. There are 12 residues in the CDR3. This chain uses TRBV30 with TRBJ1-2; 7 nucleotides match TRBD1. The receptor's source is a girl aged 10 to 17 with multiple sclerosis. Sequencing input: blood. The CDR3 coding sequence is TGTGCCTGGAGTGTAGGGGGCGATGGCTACACCTTC. Amino acids: CAWSVGGDGYTF. Complete variable domain (other parts from reference TRBV30 and TRBJ1-2): SQTIHQWPATLVQPVGSPLSLECTVEGTSNPNLYWYRQAAGRGLQLLFYSVGIGQISSEVPQNLSASRPQDRQFILSSKKLLLSDSGFYLCAWSVGGDGYTFGSGTRLTVV.